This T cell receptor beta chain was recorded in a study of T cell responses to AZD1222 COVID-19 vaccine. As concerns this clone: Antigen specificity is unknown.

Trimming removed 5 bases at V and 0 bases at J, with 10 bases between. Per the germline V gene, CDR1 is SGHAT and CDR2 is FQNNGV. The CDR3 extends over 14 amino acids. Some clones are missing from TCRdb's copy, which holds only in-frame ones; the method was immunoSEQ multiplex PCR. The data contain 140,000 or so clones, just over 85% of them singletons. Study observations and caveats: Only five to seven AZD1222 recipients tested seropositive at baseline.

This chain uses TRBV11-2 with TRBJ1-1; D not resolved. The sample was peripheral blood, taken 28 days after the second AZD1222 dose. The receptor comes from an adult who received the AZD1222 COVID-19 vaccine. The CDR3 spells CASSEMTVNTEAFF. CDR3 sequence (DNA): TGTGCCAGCAGCGAGATGACGGTGAACACTGAAGCTTTCTTT.